These 7 T cell receptor beta chains were all obtained from the same sample, sequenced in a study of CD8 T cells in ankylosing spondylitis. TCRdb recomputed calls from the 5' RACE reads with MiXCR, one row per CDR3 protein. The sample shows 250,000 to 400,000 distinct CDR3 sequences, under 14% of them seen only once. The sequencing input was blood, either unsorted or a sorted T cell fraction (not recorded which). The receptors come from a female donor with ankylosing spondylitis or in good health (not recorded which).

This clonotype was seen at least ten times. The chain has TRBV29-1 and TRBJ1-4; weak D call: TRBD1 (5 bases). Germline V gene lookup returns CDR1 SQVTM and CDR2 ANQGSEA. V was shortened by 7 bases and J by 12 bases, with 18 bases between the two germline ends. The CDR3 is 12 residues long. CDR3 sequence reads: CSARTGWRELFF. The CDR3 DNA sequence: TGCAGCGCTCGAACAGGTTGGCGGGAACTGTTTTTT.

This clonotype has a count of ten or more. The chain uses TRBV28 and TRBJ1-5, with a weak D call TRBD1 (5 bases). The V end was cut by 7 bases, the J end by 4 bases, with 17 bases between. The CDR3 length is 15 residues. Germline-derived CDR1 and CDR2 are MDHEN and SYDVKM. This CDR3 is CASTPGPGGNQPQHF. CDR3 coding DNA: TGTGCCAGCACCCCGGGACCAGGTGGGAATCAGCCCCAGCATTTT.

This clonotype was seen only a few times. The chain uses TRBV11-1 and TRBJ2-7; 8 nucleotides agree with TRBD1. The V gene end was trimmed by 5 bases and the J gene end by 7 bases; junction bases not matched to a gene: 13. Germline-derived CDR1 and CDR2 are SGHAT and FQDESV (reference sequence). The CDR3 runs to 15 residues. CDR3: CASSLSTGVEGEQYF. For the CDR3, the DNA is TGTGCCAGCAGCCTATCGACAGGGGTGGAGGGAGAGCAGTACTTC.

In the case of this clonotype: Possible read error: a much larger clone is one base away. This chain connects TRBV5-1 to TRBJ2-3, with unresolved D. Per germline, CDR1 SGHRS and CDR2 YFSETQ. The CDR3 loop spans 14 amino acids. Trimming stripped 5 bases from V and 2 bases from J, with 12 bases between. CDR3 nucleotides: TGCGCCAGCAGTGGGTTAGGTTTCACAGATACGCAGTATTTT. This sequence encodes CASSGLGFTDTQYF.

This clonotype showed up many times. The rearrangement uses TRBV9 and TRBJ1-1, with D maybe TRBD1 (5 bases). The CDR3 covers 13 residues. Looked up from germline, CDR1 is SGDLS and CDR2 is YYNGEE. V dropped 0 bases and J dropped 8 bases, with 11 bases sitting between them. As DNA, the CDR3 is TGTGCCAGCAGCGTAGCACAGGCCACAGAAGCTTTCTTT. Protein product: CASSVAQATEAFF.

This clonotype was seen repeatedly, ten times or more. The chain recombines TRBV10-3 with TRBJ2-5, with 11 bases aligning to TRBD2. Germline lookup yields CDR1 ENHRY and CDR2 SYGVKD. The length of the CDR3 is 15 residues. Trimming took 3 bases from V and 1 from J; bases not matched to a gene: 1. The CDR3 DNA sequence: TGTGCCATCAGTGATGGGACTAGCGGCCAAGAGACCCAGTACTTC. It translates to CAISDGTSGQETQYF.

This clonotype came up many times. The V and J genes are TRBV24-1 and TRBJ2-1, with TRBD2 matching 7 bases. Germline CDR1 and CDR2: KGHDR and SFDVKD. This CDR3 contains 15 residues. The J segment lost 4 bases and the V segment lost 5 bases, leaving 7 bases of the junction unmatched. The CDR3 DNA sequence: TGTGCCACCAGTGGTGAGCGGGGTAGTTACAATGAGCAGTTCTTC. This codes for CATSGERGSYNEQFF.